This T cell receptor (beta chain) was observed in a study of control samples from healthy donors and cancer patients. Measured with immunoSEQ multiplex PCR; TCRdb has only the in-frame clones, and not every one. In the table there are around 130,000 clones, approximately 90% of which are singletons. Germline CDR1 and CDR2: SGHRS and YFSETQ. The CDR3 has 13 amino acids. Trimming pared 3 bases from V and 4 bases from J, leaving 10 bases between. The source material was blood. The V gene is TRBV5-1, the J gene TRBJ2-5; unclear D gene. This sequence originates from a man aged 18 to 35 in good health. The CDR3 DNA reads as TGCGCCAGCAGCTGGACCCCGGGAGAGACCCAGTACTTC. Translating it yields CASSWTPGETQYF.